This is a list of T cell receptor beta chains from one sample in a study of shared clonotypes between healthy human individuals. Some clones are missing from TCRdb's copy, which holds only in-frame ones; the method was immunoSEQ multiplex PCR. The sample contains roughly 600,000 clones, 98% of which appear only once. Specimen: naive CD8+ T cells sorted from blood. The receptors come from a man younger than 40 in good health. CDR3s include the opening cysteine and the closing phenylalanine or tryptophan. Each record gives: clone size, V gene, D gene, J gene, CDR3 protein, CDR3 DNA. D genes are given only for firm matches. Rows may omit the clone size; those that give it use once, few, many or a size class.

clone size: -; V gene: TRBV7-9; D gene: -; J gene: TRBJ2-2; CDR3 protein: CASSSQVQGGELFF; CDR3 DNA: TGTGCCAGCAGCTCCCAGGTACAAGGCGGGGAGCTGTTTTTT
clone size: -; V gene: TRBV7-9; D gene: TRBD1; J gene: TRBJ1-1; CDR3 protein: CASSPTDRANTEAFF; CDR3 DNA: TGTGCCAGCAGCCCCACCGACAGGGCTAACACTGAAGCTTTCTTT
clone size: -; V gene: TRBV4-2; D gene: -; J gene: TRBJ2-7; CDR3 protein: CASSQFSGSSYEQYF; CDR3 DNA: TGTGCCAGCAGCCAATTCAGCGGGTCCTCCTACGAGCAGTACTTC
clone size: -; V gene: TRBV2; D gene: -; J gene: TRBJ1-2; CDR3 protein: CASSEEYPLGDYGYTF; CDR3 DNA: TGTGCCAGCAGTGAAGAGTACCCCCTTGGAGACTATGGCTACACCTTC
clone size: -; V gene: TRBV2; D gene: TRBD1; J gene: TRBJ2-1; CDR3 protein: CASSAGQLSYNEQFF; CDR3 DNA: TGTGCCAGCAGTGCGGGACAGCTCTCCTACAATGAGCAGTTCTTC
clone size: -; V gene: TRBV7-8; D gene: -; J gene: TRBJ2-2; CDR3 protein: CASSYVTGELFF; CDR3 DNA: TGTGCCAGCAGTTATGTCACCGGGGAGCTGTTTTTT
clone size: -; V gene: TRBV5-1; D gene: TRBD2; J gene: TRBJ2-1; CDR3 protein: CASRPSGEEYEQFF; CDR3 DNA: TGCGCCAGCAGACCTAGCGGGGAGGAGTATGAGCAGTTCTTC
clone size: -; V gene: TRBV11-2; D gene: -; J gene: TRBJ2-3; CDR3 protein: CASSLISGSTDTQYF; CDR3 DNA: TGTGCCAGCAGCCTAATTAGCGGTAGCACAGATACGCAGTATTTT
clone size: -; V gene: TRBV7-9; D gene: TRBD1; J gene: TRBJ2-7; CDR3 protein: CASSTPRGDRFYEQYF; CDR3 DNA: TGTGCCAGCTCCACTCCTAGAGGGGACAGGTTCTACGAGCAGTACTTC
clone size: -; V gene: TRBV5-1; D gene: TRBD2; J gene: TRBJ2-7; CDR3 protein: CASSLGGSSYEQYF; CDR3 DNA: TGCGCCAGCAGCTTGGGCGGGAGCTCCTACGAGCAGTACTTC
clone size: once; V gene: TRBV9; D gene: TRBD2; J gene: TRBJ2-3; CDR3 protein: CASSDVQAGAEDTQYF; CDR3 DNA: TGTGCCAGCAGCGATGTTCAAGCGGGAGCAGAGGATACGCAGTATTTT
clone size: -; V gene: TRBV28; D gene: -; J gene: TRBJ1-2; CDR3 protein: CASSETPSNYGYTF; CDR3 DNA: TGTGCCAGCAGTGAAACCCCTTCCAACTATGGCTACACCTTC
clone size: -; V gene: TRBV5-1; D gene: -; J gene: TRBJ2-2; CDR3 protein: CASSSEGRAGELFF; CDR3 DNA: TGCGCCAGCAGCTCCGAGGGTAGGGCCGGGGAGCTGTTTTTT
clone size: once; V gene: TRBV27; D gene: -; J gene: TRBJ2-1; CDR3 protein: CASSYSAPNEQFF; CDR3 DNA: TGTGCCAGCAGTTACAGCGCCCCCAATGAGCAGTTCTTC
clone size: -; V gene: TRBV9; D gene: TRBD2; J gene: TRBJ2-7; CDR3 protein: CASSPRTSRNEQYF; CDR3 DNA: TGTGCCAGCAGCCCGCGGACTAGTCGCAACGAGCAGTACTTC
clone size: -; V gene: TRBV27; D gene: TRBD2; J gene: TRBJ2-7; CDR3 protein: CASSLGRAAEQYF; CDR3 DNA: TGTGCCAGCAGTTTAGGGAGGGCCGCCGAGCAGTACTTC
clone size: -; V gene: TRBV19; D gene: -; J gene: TRBJ2-2; CDR3 protein: CASSGGGGELFF; CDR3 DNA: TGTGCCAGTAGTGGGGGAGGCGGGGAGCTGTTTTTT
clone size: -; V gene: TRBV30; D gene: -; J gene: TRBJ2-7; CDR3 protein: CAWSVGAGYLYEQYF; CDR3 DNA: TGTGCCTGGAGTGTAGGTGCAGGGTATTTGTACGAGCAGTACTTC
clone size: -; V gene: TRBV27; D gene: TRBD1; J gene: TRBJ1-5; CDR3 protein: CASSLGQGGQPQHF; CDR3 DNA: TGTGCCAGCAGTTTAGGGCAGGGGGGTCAGCCCCAGCATTTT
clone size: -; V gene: TRBV7-9; D gene: -; J gene: TRBJ1-2; CDR3 protein: CASSSSYGYTF; CDR3 DNA: TGTGCCAGCAGCTCTTCCTATGGCTACACCTTC
clone size: -; V gene: TRBV7-9; D gene: -; J gene: TRBJ2-7; CDR3 protein: CASSPTETGTSYEQYF; CDR3 DNA: TGTGCCAGCAGCCCAACCGAGACAGGGACTTCCTACGAGCAGTACTTC
clone size: -; V gene: TRBV29-1; D gene: -; J gene: TRBJ2-1; CDR3 protein: CSVTYNEQFF; CDR3 DNA: TGCAGCGTTACTTACAATGAGCAGTTCTTC
clone size: -; V gene: TRBV4-1; D gene: -; J gene: TRBJ1-2; CDR3 protein: CASSPDDGGYTF; CDR3 DNA: TGCGCCAGCAGCCCCGACGACGGGGGCTACACCTTC
clone size: -; V gene: TRBV28; D gene: -; J gene: TRBJ1-5; CDR3 protein: CASSFRGLGVYQPQHF; CDR3 DNA: TGTGCCAGCAGTTTCCGGGGCCTGGGGGTTTATCAGCCCCAGCATTTT
clone size: -; V gene: TRBV6-4; D gene: TRBD2; J gene: TRBJ2-1; CDR3 protein: CASSTGTSGRASYNEQFF; CDR3 DNA: TGTGCCAGCAGTACCGGGACTAGCGGGAGGGCCTCCTACAATGAGCAGTTCTTC
clone size: -; V gene: TRBV2; D gene: TRBD2; J gene: TRBJ2-1; CDR3 protein: CASSGGASGYNEQFF; CDR3 DNA: TGTGCCAGCAGTGGTGGAGCTAGCGGATACAATGAGCAGTTCTTC
clone size: -; V gene: TRBV30; D gene: TRBD2; J gene: TRBJ2-7; CDR3 protein: CASPGSGRANEQYF; CDR3 DNA: TGTGCCTCCCCAGGCAGCGGGAGGGCCAACGAGCAGTACTTC
clone size: -; V gene: TRBV7-9; D gene: -; J gene: TRBJ2-1; CDR3 protein: CARGLEEQFF; CDR3 DNA: TGTGCCAGGGGACTTGAGGAGCAGTTCTTC
clone size: -; V gene: TRBV5-4; D gene: TRBD1; J gene: TRBJ2-7; CDR3 protein: CASSIWTGVEQYF; CDR3 DNA: TGTGCCAGCAGCATTTGGACAGGGGTCGAGCAGTACTTC
clone size: -; V gene: TRBV10-2; D gene: -; J gene: TRBJ2-1; CDR3 protein: CASSEQTSNNEQFF; CDR3 DNA: TGCGCCAGCAGTGAGCAGACTAGTAACAATGAGCAGTTCTTC
clone size: -; V gene: TRBV9; D gene: -; J gene: TRBJ1-1; CDR3 protein: CASSAMNTEAFF; CDR3 DNA: TGTGCCAGCAGCGCGATGAACACTGAAGCTTTCTTT
clone size: -; V gene: TRBV27; D gene: TRBD2; J gene: TRBJ2-7; CDR3 protein: CASSFWEGGEQYF; CDR3 DNA: TGTGCCAGCAGTTTCTGGGAGGGAGGGGAGCAGTACTTC
clone size: -; V gene: TRBV7-8; D gene: -; J gene: TRBJ2-2; CDR3 protein: CASSPDIELAETGELFF; CDR3 DNA: TGTGCCAGCAGCCCCGACATCGAACTAGCCGAGACCGGGGAGCTGTTTTTT
clone size: once; V gene: TRBV28; D gene: -; J gene: TRBJ2-1; CDR3 protein: CASSLGESSYNEQFF; CDR3 DNA: TGTGCCAGCAGTTTGGGGGAGTCCTCCTACAATGAGCAGTTCTTC
clone size: once; V gene: TRBV11-2; D gene: -; J gene: TRBJ2-3; CDR3 protein: CASSLGPLSTDTQYF; CDR3 DNA: TGTGCCAGCAGCTTAGGCCCCCTAAGTACAGATACGCAGTATTTT
clone size: -; V gene: TRBV6-1; D gene: -; J gene: TRBJ1-4; CDR3 protein: CASSDGVEREKLFF; CDR3 DNA: TGTGCCAGCAGTGACGGGGTGGAGCGGGAAAAACTGTTTTTT
clone size: -; V gene: TRBV29-1; D gene: -; J gene: TRBJ2-3; CDR3 protein: CSTLGLTDTQYF; CDR3 DNA: TGCTCCACGTTGGGTCTCACAGATACGCAGTATTTT
clone size: -; V gene: TRBV28; D gene: -; J gene: TRBJ2-2; CDR3 protein: CASSLGSTGELFF; CDR3 DNA: TGTGCCAGCAGTTTGGGCAGCACCGGGGAGCTGTTTTTT
clone size: -; V gene: TRBV19; D gene: TRBD1; J gene: TRBJ1-2; CDR3 protein: CASSAQPMTGNYGYTF; CDR3 DNA: TGTGCCAGTAGTGCCCAGCCCATGACAGGGAACTATGGCTACACCTTC
clone size: -; V gene: TRBV27; D gene: -; J gene: TRBJ1-2; CDR3 protein: CASSLTGFYGYTF; CDR3 DNA: TGTGCCAGCAGTTTAACAGGGTTCTATGGCTACACCTTC
clone size: -; V gene: TRBV5-4; D gene: TRBD2; J gene: TRBJ2-5; CDR3 protein: CASSPGGALETQYF; CDR3 DNA: TGTGCCAGCAGCCCGGGGGGGGCCTTAGAGACCCAGTACTTC
clone size: -; V gene: TRBV7-9; D gene: -; J gene: TRBJ2-6; CDR3 protein: CASHRRDQTGANVLTF; CDR3 DNA: TGTGCCAGCCATCGGAGGGATCAGACTGGGGCCAACGTCCTGACTTTC
clone size: -; V gene: TRBV27; D gene: -; J gene: TRBJ1-5; CDR3 protein: CASSLMGWNQPQHF; CDR3 DNA: TGTGCCAGCAGTTTAATGGGCTGGAATCAGCCCCAGCATTTT
clone size: -; V gene: TRBV5-5; D gene: TRBD2; J gene: TRBJ2-7; CDR3 protein: CASSDGTSRSGYF; CDR3 DNA: TGTGCCAGCAGCGACGGGACTAGCCGATCCGGGTACTTC
clone size: -; V gene: TRBV7-9; D gene: TRBD2; J gene: TRBJ2-7; CDR3 protein: CASSLGAGEHYEQYF; CDR3 DNA: TGTGCCAGCAGCTTAGGCGCGGGGGAACACTACGAGCAGTACTTC
clone size: -; V gene: TRBV5-1; D gene: -; J gene: TRBJ2-7; CDR3 protein: CASSFNGGRAYEQYF; CDR3 DNA: TGCGCCAGCAGCTTCAACGGCGGTCGGGCCTACGAGCAGTACTTC
clone size: -; V gene: TRBV5-4; D gene: TRBD2; J gene: TRBJ2-7; CDR3 protein: CASSWAGGTYEQYF; CDR3 DNA: TGTGCCAGCAGCTGGGCGGGAGGAACCTACGAGCAGTACTTC
clone size: -; V gene: TRBV7-9; D gene: -; J gene: TRBJ2-5; CDR3 protein: CASSDRGVAEPWAQYF; CDR3 DNA: TGTGCCAGCAGCGATCGAGGGGTTGCGGAGCCCTGGGCCCAGTACTTC
clone size: -; V gene: TRBV9; D gene: -; J gene: TRBJ2-1; CDR3 protein: CASSVGTTYNEQFF; CDR3 DNA: TGTGCCAGCAGCGTAGGGACTACCTACAATGAGCAGTTCTTC
clone size: -; V gene: TRBV29-1; D gene: -; J gene: TRBJ2-1; CDR3 protein: CSVRPPTHNEQFF; CDR3 DNA: TGCAGCGTTCGACCCCCGACCCACAATGAGCAGTTCTTC
clone size: -; V gene: TRBV7-3; D gene: -; J gene: TRBJ2-2; CDR3 protein: CASSLRGPGELFF; CDR3 DNA: TGTGCCAGCAGCCTCCGGGGACCCGGGGAGCTGTTTTTT
clone size: -; V gene: TRBV2; D gene: -; J gene: TRBJ2-7; CDR3 protein: CASSERGGNEQYF; CDR3 DNA: TGTGCCAGCAGTGAAAGGGGAGGTAACGAGCAGTACTTC
clone size: -; V gene: TRBV2; D gene: -; J gene: TRBJ2-7; CDR3 protein: CASSETPQPTEAF; CDR3 DNA: TGTGCCAGCAGTGAGACCCCTCAACCGACGGAGGCCTTC
clone size: -; V gene: TRBV11-2; D gene: -; J gene: TRBJ2-5; CDR3 protein: CASSSHPGETQYF; CDR3 DNA: TGTGCCAGCAGCTCCCACCCGGGGGAGACCCAGTACTTC
clone size: -; V gene: TRBV4-3; D gene: -; J gene: TRBJ2-1; CDR3 protein: CASSPIGGHEQFF; CDR3 DNA: TGCGCCAGCAGCCCCATTGGGGGCCATGAGCAGTTCTTC
clone size: -; V gene: TRBV29-1; D gene: -; J gene: TRBJ2-7; CDR3 protein: CSVAPMGSYEQYF; CDR3 DNA: TGCAGCGTGGCCCCGATGGGGTCCTACGAGCAGTACTTC
clone size: -; V gene: TRBV15; D gene: -; J gene: TRBJ1-5; CDR3 protein: CATSRVPGLSNQPQHF; CDR3 DNA: TGTGCCACCAGCAGAGTCCCGGGATTGAGCAATCAGCCCCAGCATTTT